This T cell receptor beta chain was captured in a study of blood T cell repertoires in COVID-19. Overall study context: The United States, Italy and Spain supplied acute and convalescent COVID-19 samples. T cells, B-cell-depleted T cells, or PBMCs supplied cDNA or gDNA.

The table lists this clone with a count of one. Methods used by the authors: From reference gene primer amplification, estimates of nucleated cell counts were derived. The assay was immunoSEQ multiplex PCR, and TCRdb's table has in-frame clones only and misses some. V and J calls and clone size are as listed in that table; D and trimming were resolved from the DNA. The data contain 150,000 to 200,000 clones, about 89% of them singletons. Germline CDR1 is SGHTA and CDR2 is FQGNSA. Trimming took 1 base from V and 2 from J; bases not matched to a gene: 3. This CDR3 spans 15 amino acids. The chain recombines TRBV7-2 with TRBJ2-3, with TRBD2 matching over 7 bases. The sequenced sample was peripheral blood. The receptor was isolated from a man between 65 and 85 years old with acute or convalescent COVID-19. The CDR3 here is CASSLVGGYTDTQYF. The CDR3 coding sequence is TGTGCCAGCAGCTTAGTCGGGGGGTACACAGATACGCAGTATTTT.